The 15 T cell receptor beta chains reported below all come from one sample, sequenced in a study of patients and donors after allogeneic stem cell transplantation. TCRdb reprocessed the RT-PCR reads via MiXCR and lists one record per CDR3 protein. The table includes 920,000 or so distinct CDR3 sequences, 18% detected once. Sequencing input: blood, either unsorted or a sorted T cell fraction (not recorded which). These receptors were taken from a human donor who was either an allogeneic HSCT recipient or a stem cell or donor lymphocyte infusion donor (not recorded which). It is not recorded whose cells these are; they may come from a transplant donor.

This clonotype was seen more than once but under ten times. The V and J genes are TRBV7-6 and TRBJ2-5; D gene ambiguous. Per germline, CDR1 SGHVS and CDR2 FNYEAQ. V was trimmed by 0 bases and J by 5 bases, leaving 22 bases between them. The CDR3 extends over 18 amino acids. The CDR3 loop is CASSLAFKVALKGETQYF. CDR3 nucleotides: TGTGCCAGCAGCTTAGCGTTTAAGGTGGCTCTTAAAGGGGAGACCCAGTACTTC. Full variable domain (rest looked up from reference TRBV7-6 and TRBJ2-5): GAGVSQSPRYKVTKRGQDVALRCDPISGHVSLYWYRQALGQGPEFLTYFNYEAQQDKSGLPNDRFSAERPEGSISTLTIQRTEQRDSAMYRCASSLAFKVALKGETQYFGPGTRLLVL.

The V and J genes are TRBV6-2 or TRBV6-3 and TRBJ1-2; 8 bases are a match to TRBD1. This CDR3 contains 11 residues. Germline-derived CDR1 and CDR2 are MNHEY and SVGEGT. The junction had 0 bases not matched to a gene; V was cut back by 5 bases and J by 7 bases. CDR3 nucleotide sequence: TGTGCCAGCAGTACAGGGGGTGGCTACACCTTC. Translated: CASSTGGGYTF.

This chain joins TRBV6-1 and TRBJ1-2, with 7 nucleotides matching TRBD1. Germline loops: CDR1 MNHNS, CDR2 SASEGT. The V segment lost 5 bases and the J segment 4 bases; nucleotides outside the gene matches: 13. There are 16 residues in the CDR3. The CDR3 protein is CASSHTETGHAYGYTF. The CDR3 coding sequence is TGTGCCAGCAGTCATACAGAGACAGGGCATGCCTATGGCTACACCTTC.

This clonotype was observed a handful of times. The gene calls are TRBV7-2 and TRBJ1-1, with 8 bases identical to TRBD1. Germline CDR1 reads SGHTA; CDR2 reads FQGNSA. The CDR3 covers 15 residues. V shed 4 bases and J 1 base; nucleotides not matched to a gene: 5. CDR3 sequence reads: CASSSPGQANTEAFF. CDR3 nucleotides: TGTGCCAGCAGCTCCCCGGGACAGGCGAACACTGAAGCTTTCTTT.

This clonotype was recorded a few times. The chain carries TRBV20-1 and TRBJ1-4; D is perhaps TRBD1 (6 bases). Deletions cut 7 bases from V and 3 bases from J, with 9 bases between. CDR1 is DFQATT and CDR2 is SNEGSKA in the germline V gene (reference sequence). The CDR3 loop spans 12 amino acids. CDR3 loop: CSGRQANEKLFF. The CDR3 nucleotides are TGCAGTGGTCGACAGGCTAATGAAAAACTGTTTTTT.

This chain uses TRBV2 with TRBJ2-2; TRBD1 aligns across 10 bases. Germline assignment: CDR1 SNHLY and CDR2 FYNNEI. The V and J ends lost 7 bases and 7 bases, in that order; junction bases with no gene match: 3. This CDR3 contains 13 residues. The CDR3, as DNA: TGTGCCAGCATCGGACAGGGGGTCGGGGAGCTGTTTTTT. Translated: CASIGQGVGELFF.

This clonotype was counted ten times or more. The junction departs from the called germline gene at one end, perhaps through a read error. The chain recombines TRBV9 with TRBJ2-3; 8 bases are a match to TRBD2. Germline CDR1 SGDLS, CDR2 YYNGEE. The CDR3 has 12 residues. The DNA for the CDR3 is TGTGCCAGTAGCGGGGACACAGATACGCAGTATTTT. Protein sequence: CASSGDTDTQYF.

The chain links TRBV5-1 to TRBJ2-1; 9 nucleotides line up with TRBD2. Per the germline V gene, CDR1 is SGHRS and CDR2 is YFSETQ. The CDR3 totals 14 residues. Unmatched junction bases numbered 6, after V lost 4 bases and J lost 7 bases. The CDR3 nucleotides are TGCGCCAGCAGCGGGGGTACTAGCGGGAATGAGCAGTTCTTC. This gives the protein CASSGGTSGNEQFF.

The V and J genes are TRBV5-1 and TRBJ2-2, with 9 bases that match TRBD2. Germline lookup yields CDR1 SGHRS and CDR2 YFSETQ. J lost 3 bases, V lost 3 bases, and 3 bases had no gene match. The CDR3 length is 15 residues. CDR3 sequence reads: CASSSSGKDTGELFF. The CDR3 nucleotides read TGCGCCAGCAGCTCTAGCGGGAAAGACACCGGGGAGCTGTTTTTT.

The chain uses TRBV7-9 and TRBJ2-7; tentatively, D is TRBD1 or TRBD2 (6 bases each). V gave up 1 base and J gave up 1 base, with 17 bases separating them. The CDR3 runs 17 residues. Germline CDR1 is SEHNR and CDR2 is FQNEAQ (reference sequence). The CDR3 protein is CASSLEGGTGPSYEQYF. The CDR3, as DNA: TGTGCCAGCAGCTTAGAGGGGGGTACAGGGCCATCCTACGAGCAGTACTTC.

This clonotype has just a few counts. The gene calls are TRBV27 and TRBJ2-3; 10 nucleotides line up with TRBD2. Germline V CDR1 and CDR2: MNHEY, SMNVEV (reference sequence). The CDR3 contains 15 residues. Trimming at V came to 3 bases and at J to 5 bases, leaving 5 bases not matched to a gene. CDR3 protein: CASSFLAGEVDTQYF. In DNA form, the CDR3 reads TGTGCCAGCAGTTTCCTAGCGGGAGAGGTAGATACGCAGTATTTT.

The chain couples TRBV7-9 to TRBJ2-5; no reliable D call. The CDR3 loop spans 14 amino acids. Germline values: CDR1 SEHNR, CDR2 FQNEAQ (reference sequence). V shed 5 bases and J shed 5 bases, with 15 bases lying between them. CDR3 in amino acids: CASSVVGSGETQYF. CDR3 DNA: TGTGCCAGCAGCGTCGTGGGGTCTGGGGAGACCCAGTACTTC.

This clonotype has a handful of counts. The chain has TRBV6-1 and TRBJ2-1; 11 bases map to TRBD2. The germline CDR1 and CDR2 sequences are MNHNS and SASEGT. The ends lost 9 bases at V and 8 bases at J; junction bases unmatched: 6. This CDR3 region has 13 residues. The CDR3 DNA is TGTGCCAGTTATAGCGGGAGGGGCTATGAGCAGTTCTTC. Amino acids: CASYSGRGYEQFF.

This clonotype was counted between two and nine times. The chain is built from TRBV15 and TRBJ2-3; D remains unclear. Deletions cut 0 bases from V and 9 bases from J, with 16 bases between. Germline CDR1 and CDR2: LNHNV and YYDKDF (reference sequence). This CDR3 contains 15 residues. CDR3 amino acids: CATSRESTRAGTQYF. The CDR3 region has the DNA TGTGCCACCAGCAGAGAATCGACCCGCGCAGGAACGCAGTATTTT. Variable domain in full (rest from reference TRBV15 and TRBJ2-3): DAMVIQNPRYQVTQFGKPVTLSCSQTLNHNVMYWYQQKSSQAPKLLFHYYDKDFNNEADTPDNFQSRRPNTSFCFLDIRSPGLGDTAMYLCATSRESTRAGTQYFGPGTRLTVL.

This clonotype came up a few times. The chain links TRBV10-3 to TRBJ2-3, with D unresolved. Trimming removed 6 bases from V and 3 bases from J, with 16 bases in between. Germline V gene data show CDR1 as ENHRY and CDR2 as SYGVKD. This CDR3 spans 15 amino acids. The CDR3 here is CAISPGRPQTDTQYF. In DNA form, the CDR3 reads TGTGCCATCAGCCCGGGCCGACCACAGACAGATACGCAGTATTTT.